Each of the 27 T cell receptor beta chains below was sequenced from the same sample in a study of blood T cells in healthy people across ages. A second PCR of 7 to 11 cycles used a sample-barcoded 5' primer and a J-beta primer mix. TCRdb passed the 5' RACE reads through MiXCR, listing each CDR3 protein once. The sample contains 1.5 million to 2 million distinct CDR3 sequences, roughly 49% of which appear only once. The sequenced material came from blood. The origin of the receptors is a middle-aged woman in good health.

This clonotype occurred a few times. The V gene is TRBV4-3, the J gene TRBJ2-7, with 8 bases aligning to TRBD1. The CDR3 loop spans 16 amino acids. Trimming removed 2 bases from V and 2 bases from J; junction bases left unmatched: 8. CDR1 is LGHNA, CDR2 YSLEER, per germline. The CDR3 DNA reads as TGCGCCAGCAGCCAATCCCCGGGACAGGCAGCCTACGAGCAGTACTTC. Translating it yields CASSQSPGQAAYEQYF.

V gene TRBV18 combines with J gene TRBJ2-5; D may match TRBD1 or TRBD2 (5 bases each). Germline V gene lookup returns CDR1 KGHSH and CDR2 LQKENI. V gave up 0 bases and J gave up 3 bases, with 14 bases separating them. The CDR3 is 16 amino acids. In DNA form, the CDR3 reads TGTGCCAGCTCACCACCAGGTTTGGGGGTAGAAGAGACCCAGTACTTC. It codes for CASSPPGLGVEETQYF.

J is TRBJ2-3 and V is TRBV11-2, with no clear D. V was cut by 1 base and J by 0 bases, with 11 bases left in between. The CDR3 has 16 residues. Germline V gene lookup returns CDR1 SGHAT and CDR2 FQNNGV. CDR3 DNA: TGTGCCAGCAGCTTAGGGGTTCTTTCTAGCACAGATACGCAGTATTTT. Protein product: CASSLGVLSSTDTQYF.

This clonotype was counted only a few times. CDR3 in amino acids: CASRPTGEEQPQHF. The CDR3 DNA reads TGTGCCAGCAGACCGACAGGGGAGGAGCAGCCCCAGCATTTT. V gene TRBV12-3 or TRBV12-4 combines with J gene TRBJ1-5, with 8 bases identical to TRBD1. The length of the CDR3 is 14 residues. J lost 7 bases, V lost 6 bases, and 8 bases had no gene match.

The chain is built from TRBV6-1 and TRBJ1-2, with D perhaps matching TRBD1 (5 bases). V lost 6 bases and J lost 2, with 19 bases in between. This CDR3 contains 16 residues. Germline V gene lookup returns CDR1 MNHNS and CDR2 SASEGT. CDR3 region: CASSLQSGWGNYGYTF. CDR3 coding DNA: TGTGCCAGCAGCCTGCAATCAGGATGGGGGAACTATGGCTACACCTTC.

The J gene is TRBJ2-7, the V gene TRBV28; either TRBD1 or TRBD2 may supply D (6 bases each). The length of the CDR3 is 14 residues. Germline-derived CDR1 and CDR2 are MDHEN and SYDVKM. V shed 6 bases and J shed 2 bases, with 14 bases lying between them. CDR3 DNA sequence: TGTGCCAGCAGACGTCGGGGGCGTACCTACGAGCAGTACTTC. Protein: CASRRRGRTYEQYF.

The V and J genes are TRBV25-1 and TRBJ2-4, with D perhaps TRBD1 (5 bases). Matching the DNA end better, TRBJ2-7 makes the J call doubtful. This CDR3 is built from 12 residues. CDR1 MGHDK and CDR2 SYGVNS come from the germline V gene. This CDR3 is CASSVTGSEQYF. Written as DNA, the CDR3 is TGTGCCAGCAGTGTTACAGGAAGCGAGCAGTACTTC.

V gene TRBV7-8 combines with J gene TRBJ1-2; D unclear. Germline CDR1 and CDR2: SGHVS and FQNEAQ. CDR3 length: 12 amino acids. V lost 5 bases to trimming and J lost 6 bases, with 10 bases between them. The CDR3 sequence is CASSPNENGYTF. CDR3 coding DNA: TGTGCCAGCAGCCCGAATGAAAATGGCTACACCTTC.

In this sample, this clonotype turned up a few times. V is TRBV27 and J is TRBJ2-4, with D possibly matching TRBD2 (5 bases). Germline values: CDR1 MNHEY, CDR2 SMNVEV (reference sequence). The V end lost 1 base, the J end lost 3 bases, and 13 bases lay between the germline ends. The length of the CDR3 is 16 residues. The CDR3 reads CASSLLGLEGKNIQYF. CDR3 DNA: TGTGCCAGCAGTTTATTGGGCTTAGAGGGCAAAAACATTCAGTACTTC.

This sequence joins TRBV20-1 and TRBJ1-2, with a weak D call TRBD1 (5 bases). Germline CDR1 and CDR2: DFQATT and SNEGSKA (reference sequence). The CDR3 is 13 amino acids. Trimming took 0 bases from V and 8 from J, leaving 13 bases between them. CDR3 region: CSARDPGGGGYTF. CDR3 in DNA: TGCAGTGCTAGAGATCCGGGGGGAGGCGGCTACACCTTC.

The genes are TRBV10-2 and TRBJ1-4; no reliable D call. V shed 4 bases and J shed 4 bases, with 16 bases lying between them. Germline V gene lookup returns CDR1 WSHSY and CDR2 SAAADI. The CDR3 contains 16 residues. CDR3 sequence reads: CASSAAKDGLNEKLFF. The CDR3 DNA reads TGCGCCAGCAGTGCGGCGAAGGACGGACTTAATGAAAAACTGTTTTTT.

The CDR3 DNA follows: TGTGCCACCAGTGATTTCGGGCAAGCGGGGGGGCCCTCCTCGCAGTATTTT. Translating it yields CATSDFGQAGGPSSQYF. The V and J genes are TRBV24-1 and TRBJ2-3, with 10 bases that match TRBD2. The germline V gene encodes CDR1 KGHDR and CDR2 SFDVKD. V dropped 1 base and J dropped 10; count of bases not matched to a gene: 13. The CDR3 spans 17 residues.

The sample holds a few counts of this clonotype. The chain joins TRBV7-2 to TRBJ2-7, with D perhaps being TRBD1 or TRBD2 (6 bases each). CDR1 and CDR2 from the germline V gene are SGHTA and FQGNSA. V was cut by 4 bases and J by 0 bases, with 19 bases left in between. The CDR3 consists of 17 residues. CDR3 sequence reads: CASSYGSGGVSSYEQYF. For the CDR3, the DNA is TGTGCCAGCAGCTATGGATCCGGGGGCGTGAGCTCCTACGAGCAGTACTTC.

In this sample, this clonotype turned up a few times. J is TRBJ2-1 and V is TRBV6-2 or TRBV6-3; TRBD2 matches 14 bases. Germline CDR1 MNHEY, CDR2 SVGEGT. The CDR3 is made up of 14 amino acids. J was trimmed by 8 bases and V by 8 bases; bases with no gene match: 5. CDR3 in DNA: TGTGCCAGCCTGGGGACTAGCGGGGGCGATGAGCAGTTCTTC. This sequence encodes CASLGTSGGDEQFF.

DNA for the CDR3: TGTGCCAGCAGCGGGGGCGGGACAGGGCAGCGAGTTTCCTCCTACGAGCAGTACTTC. It specifies CASSGGGTGQRVSSYEQYF. The chain combines TRBV7-9 with TRBJ2-7, with 9 bases that match TRBD1. Trimming removed 5 bases from V and 0 bases from J; junction bases left unmatched: 17. CDR3 length: 19 amino acids. Germline assignment: CDR1 SEHNR and CDR2 FQNEAQ (reference sequence).

The rearrangement uses TRBV27 and TRBJ2-3; D is possibly TRBD2 (5 bases). CDR3 length: 14 amino acids. Germline lookup yields CDR1 MNHEY and CDR2 SMNVEV (reference sequence). Deletions cut 6 bases from V and 4 bases from J, with 14 bases between. The CDR3: CASRREPAADTQYF. In DNA, the CDR3 is TGTGCCAGCAGACGGGAACCAGCCGCAGATACGCAGTATTTT.

The sample holds a few counts of this clonotype. The chain couples TRBV6-5 to TRBJ1-4; D gene ambiguous. The length of the CDR3 is 13 residues. The V and J ends lost 5 bases and 4 bases respectively, with 8 bases between them. Germline V gives CDR1 MNHEY, CDR2 SVGAGI. CDR3 region: CASSARSNEKLFF. CDR3 nucleotides: TGTGCCAGCAGTGCCCGGAGTAATGAAAAACTGTTTTTT.

This sequence joins TRBV7-3 and TRBJ2-1; TRBD2 matches 9 bases. The V segment lost 1 base and the J segment 8 bases; nucleotides outside the gene matches: 9. The CDR3 is made up of 16 amino acids. Germline V CDR1 and CDR2: SGHTA, FQGTGA. The CDR3 bases are TGTGCCAGCAGCTTAAACGGCGGGGGGGCCAGTCATGAGCAGTTCTTC. This encodes CASSLNGGGASHEQFF.

This chain joins TRBV25-1 and TRBJ2-1, with D unclear. This CDR3 contains 16 residues. Germline CDR1 is MGHDK and CDR2 is SYGVNS. V lost 3 bases and J 0 bases, leaving 12 bases between the germline ends. CDR3 nucleotides: TGTGCCAGCAGTGAGAACCGACCCCTCTCCTACAATGAGCAGTTCTTC. It codes for CASSENRPLSYNEQFF.

The rearrangement joins TRBV7-9 to TRBJ1-5; unclear D gene. This CDR3 contains 12 residues. V gave up 5 bases and J gave up 4 bases, with 6 bases separating them. Germline CDR1 SEHNR, CDR2 FQNEAQ (reference sequence). Here the CDR3 reads CASSPVNQPQHF. The CDR3, as DNA: TGTGCCAGCAGCCCTGTAAATCAGCCCCAGCATTTT.

The rearrangement uses TRBV7-9 and TRBJ2-1, with 7 bases that match TRBD1. Trimming cost V 7 bases and J 8 bases; bases outside gene matches: 14. In germline, CDR1 is SEHNR, CDR2 FQNEAQ (reference sequence). The CDR3 is 15 amino acids. CDR3 sequence: CASNPIVTGRDEQFF. The CDR3 DNA reads TGTGCCAGCAACCCAATTGTGACAGGGCGGGATGAGCAGTTCTTC. The full variable domain, rest sourced from reference TRBV7-9 and TRBJ2-1, is DTGVSQNPRHKITKRGQNVTFRCDPISEHNRLYWYRQTLGQGPEFLTYFQNEAQLEKSRLLSDRFSAERPKGSFSTLEIQRTEQGDSAMYLCASNPIVTGRDEQFFGPGTRLTVL.

V and J are TRBV5-5 and TRBJ1-2, with D tentatively TRBD1 (5 bases). Deletions cut 4 bases from V and 5 bases from J, with 18 bases between. This CDR3 comprises 15 residues. CDR1 and CDR2 (germline): SGHKS, YYEKEE (reference sequence). This CDR3 reads CASSTTGWGGYGYTF. CDR3 DNA: TGTGCCAGCAGCACGACCGGTTGGGGGGGGTATGGCTACACCTTC.

The chain is built from TRBV19 and TRBJ1-1; TRBD1 is a possible D gene (5 bases). V lost 8 bases, J lost 4 bases, and 20 bases lay in between. This CDR3 region has 15 residues. Germline lookup yields CDR1 LNHDA and CDR2 SQIVND (reference sequence). The CDR3 nucleotides are TGTGCCAGTTCGATCTCCGGTTTAAGGGGCACTGAAGCTTTCTTT. Amino acid sequence: CASSISGLRGTEAFF.

The V and J genes are TRBV11-2 and TRBJ2-5, with 8 bases that match TRBD1. Germline loops: CDR1 SGHAT, CDR2 FQNNGV. The CDR3 is 15 amino acids. With 4 bases clipped from V and 2 bases from J, the junction kept 6 bases outside the gene matches. The CDR3 DNA reads TGTGCCAGCAGCTCTGGACAGGGACATCAAGAGACCCAGTACTTC. It encodes CASSSGQGHQETQYF.

This clonotype has a handful of counts. The rearrangement links TRBV27 to TRBJ1-2; D gene ambiguous. CDR3 length: 13 amino acids. The V and J ends lost 3 bases and 4 bases respectively, with 9 bases between them. The germline V gene encodes CDR1 MNHEY and CDR2 SMNVEV (reference sequence). The CDR3 nucleotides read TGTGCCAGCAGTTTTCAGGTTTCCTATGGCTACACCTTC. Its protein is CASSFQVSYGYTF.

V usage is TRBV29-1 and J usage is TRBJ1-3, with D unresolved. CDR3 length equals 13 residues. CDR1 and CDR2 (germline): SQVTM, ANQGSEA. Trimming removed 7 bases at V and 0 bases at J, with 10 bases between. CDR3 DNA sequence: TGCAGCGCCCAAGGTTTCTCTGGAAACACCATATATTTT. Residues: CSAQGFSGNTIYF.

The J gene is TRBJ2-3, the V gene TRBV6-2 or TRBV6-3; D assignment may be TRBD1 or TRBD2 (5 bases each). The ends were cut back, 6 bases at V and 2 bases at J, with 21 bases in the middle. CDR1 is MNHEY, CDR2 SVGEGT, per germline. The CDR3 is made up of 17 amino acids. CDR3 residues: CASRTIEGSPNTDTQYF. The CDR3 region has the DNA TGTGCCAGCAGGACGATAGAGGGGTCTCCAAACACAGATACGCAGTATTTT.